These 23 T cell receptor beta chains were all obtained from the same sample, sequenced in a study of metastatic and nonmetastatic thyroid tumors. MiXCR re-clonotyped the PCR reads for TCRdb. The sample contains fewer than 18,000 clones, 24% of which appear only once. Nobody among the patients had been given any treatment before thyroid surgery. Sequencing input: tumor tissue. These TCRs come from a female donor with papillary thyroid cancer or a benign thyroid nodule (not recorded which). Some clones in this sample may be carry-over from other donors' samples.

This clone is medium-sized within its sample. This chain joins TRBV11-3 and TRBJ1-2; D gene uncertain. The CDR3 has 14 residues. The V gene's germline CDR1 is SGHNT and CDR2 YENEEA. Trimming cost V 3 bases and J 8 bases, with 16 bases left between them. CDR3 in amino acids: CASSLDGREGGYTF. CDR3 DNA sequence: TGTGCCAGCAGCTTGGATGGTAGGGAGGGAGGCTACACCTTC.

The gene calls are TRBV4-1 and TRBJ1-1; TRBD1 matches 7 bases. Trimming took 0 bases from V and 10 from J; bases not matched to a gene: 17. This CDR3 comprises 17 residues. Per germline, CDR1 MGHRA and CDR2 YSYEKL. The CDR3 DNA reads as TGCGCCAGCAGCCAAGAGCCCCCGGGAGGGGGCAGCCAGGCAGCTTTCTTT. Translating gives CASSQEPPGGGSQAAFF.

This clone has a handful of counts. Compared with germline, one end of the junction differs, possibly owing to a read error. This sequence joins TRBV6-1 and TRBJ1-1, with TRBD1 as a possible D gene (6 bases). Per germline, CDR1 MNHNS and CDR2 SASEGT. This CDR3 has 13 residues. The CDR3 region has the DNA TGTGCCAGCAGCCACCTGGGGGGGGGCGAAGGTTTCTTT. This codes for CASSHLGGGEGFF.

By sample share, this clone is medium-sized. The same CDR3 can be traced to other DNA sequences in this sample. CDR3 sequence (DNA): TGTGCCAGCAGCGCAAGACTGGCATCCTCCTACAATGAGCAGTTCTTC. It translates to CASSARLASSYNEQFF. The chain employs TRBV12-3 or TRBV12-4 and TRBJ2-1; no firm D call. The length of the CDR3 is 16 residues. V gave up 6 bases and J gave up 0 bases, with 15 bases separating them.

This clone was seen a few times. V is TRBV12-3 or TRBV12-4 and J is TRBJ1-2; possible D gene TRBD1, 5 bases. V lost 2 bases, J lost 2 bases, and 6 bases lay in between. The CDR3 runs 13 residues. The CDR3 nucleotides read TGTGCCAGCAGTTTAACAGGAAACTATGGCTACACCTTC. Translation: CASSLTGNYGYTF.

The V call is TRBV4-2, the J call TRBJ2-2; D remains ambiguous. V gave up 4 bases and J gave up 0 bases, with 9 bases separating them. Germline CDR1 reads LGHNA; CDR2 reads YNFKEQ. The CDR3 length is 15 residues. The CDR3 DNA follows: TGTGCCAGCAGCCTGCTCGATTCGAACACCGGGGAGCTGTTTTTT. Translated, it gives CASSLLDSNTGELFF.

This clone was counted ten times or more. The CDR3 DNA is TGTGCCAGCAGCTCGGTAAGCGCAGATACGCAGTATTTT. Protein sequence: CASSSVSADTQYF. The V and J genes are TRBV5-6 and TRBJ2-3; D not certain. Germline V gene lookup returns CDR1 SGHDT and CDR2 YYEEEE. There are 13 residues in the CDR3. V lost 3 bases, J lost 4 bases, and 9 bases lay in between.

This clone came up many times. The chain couples TRBV4-1 to TRBJ2-7, with a possible D match to TRBD2 (5 bases). Trimming stripped 4 bases from V and 5 bases from J, with 21 bases between. Germline lookup yields CDR1 MGHRA and CDR2 YSYEKL. This CDR3 comprises 16 residues. CDR3 amino acids: CASSLTTRVSRDEQYF. Written as DNA, the CDR3 is TGCGCCAGCAGCCTCACTACTAGAGTCTCAAGAGACGAGCAGTACTTC.

This clone was found a few times. J is TRBJ2-7 and V is TRBV7-2, with D perhaps being TRBD1 or TRBD2 (6 bases each). This CDR3 is 15 amino acids long. CDR1 and CDR2 (germline): SGHTA, FQGNSA. Trimming left V 1 base short and J 3 bases short, with 13 bases between. The chain's CDR3 is CASSLGGGLFYEQYF. As DNA, the CDR3 is TGTGCCAGCAGCTTAGGAGGGGGGCTATTCTACGAGCAGTACTTC.

This clone is labeled medium-sized. V gene TRBV20-1 combines with J gene TRBJ1-2, with D perhaps matching TRBD1 (5 bases). The ends were cut back, 5 bases at V and 3 bases at J, with 13 bases in the middle. From germline, CDR1 is DFQATT and CDR2 SNEGSKA (reference sequence). This CDR3 spans 13 amino acids. The CDR3 is CSASGGVHYGYTF. In DNA, the CDR3 is TGCAGTGCTTCCGGAGGGGTTCACTATGGCTACACCTTC.

V is TRBV5-8 and J is TRBJ1-5; D not resolved. The CDR3 has 14 residues. Germline CDR1 and CDR2: SGHTS and YDEGEE. V was pared by 0 bases and J by 3 bases, with 7 bases between. CDR3 loop: CASSLEQNNQPQHF. Written as DNA, the CDR3 is TGTGCCAGCAGCTTGGAGCAGAACAATCAGCCCCAGCATTTT. The full variable domain, rest sourced from reference TRBV5-8 and TRBJ1-5, is EAGVTQSPTHLIKTRGQQATLRCSPISGHTSVYWYQQALGLGLQFLLWYDEGEERNRGNFPPRFSGRQFPNYSSELNVNALELEDSALYLCASSLEQNNQPQHFGDGTRLSIL.

In this sample, this clone is medium-sized. The rearrangement joins TRBV6-1 to TRBJ2-7; possibly TRBD1 for D (6 bases). From germline, CDR1 is MNHNS and CDR2 SASEGT. The V gene lost 2 bases and the J gene lost 2 bases, with 13 bases spanning the gap. The CDR3 is made up of 15 amino acids. CDR3 in DNA: TGTGCCAGCAGTGAATCCGACAGGCACACCTACGAGCAGTACTTC. Its protein is CASSESDRHTYEQYF.

This clone was seen repeatedly, ten times or more. The chain employs TRBV6-1 and TRBJ1-1; no clear D gene. V was shortened by 8 bases and J by 8 bases, with 15 bases between the two germline ends. CDR1 and CDR2 from the germline V gene are MNHNS and SASEGT. The CDR3 is 12 amino acids. This CDR3 reads CASRGPAGEAFF. The CDR3 coding sequence is TGTGCCAGCCGCGGGCCGGCGGGGGAAGCTTTCTTT.

This sequence joins TRBV5-4 and TRBJ2-3, with D perhaps assigned TRBD1 or TRBD2 (5 bases each). The germline gives CDR1 SGHNT, CDR2 YYREEE (reference sequence). The CDR3 length is 19 residues. V lost 5 bases, J lost 0 bases, and 25 bases lay in between. The CDR3 DNA follows: TGTGCCAGCAGGGGGCCGGGGCCAACAACAGACCCTAGCACAGATACGCAGTATTTT. Translation gives CASRGPGPTTDPSTDTQYF.

This clone has ten or more counts. V gene TRBV7-9 combines with J gene TRBJ1-3, with D tentatively TRBD1 (5 bases). The CDR3 loop spans 15 amino acids. Germline V gives CDR1 SEHNR, CDR2 FQNEAQ (reference sequence). V gave up 6 bases and J gave up 2 bases, with 14 bases separating them. The DNA for the CDR3 is TGTGCCAGCAGGGACGCCCCGGGACCTGGAAACACCATATATTTT. This gives the protein CASRDAPGPGNTIYF.

This clone is medium-sized in the sample. The V and J genes are TRBV20-1 and TRBJ2-7, with D tentatively TRBD1 (6 bases). This CDR3 spans 13 amino acids. V was shortened by 3 bases and J by 2 bases, with 11 bases between the two germline ends. Germline assignment: CDR1 DFQATT and CDR2 SNEGSKA (reference sequence). The CDR3 is CSASPGAAYEQYF. CDR3 in DNA: TGCAGTGCTAGCCCAGGGGCCGCCTACGAGCAGTACTTC.

A few counts support this clone. This chain links TRBV28 with TRBJ1-5; 8 bases agree with TRBD1. V lost 6 bases and J lost 3; bases outside the gene matches: 16. The CDR3 runs 18 residues. Germline-derived CDR1 and CDR2 are MDHEN and SYDVKM. DNA of the CDR3: TGTGCCAGCAGCCTCGTCCTCCGGGACAGGTCGATCAATCAGCCCCAGCATTTT. Amino acids: CASSLVLRDRSINQPQHF.

This clone was seen more than once but under ten times. A much larger clonotype is one base distant, so this may be a read error. This sample includes further DNA sequences coding for the same CDR3. The chain links TRBV30 to TRBJ2-5, with TRBD2 as a possible D gene (6 bases). The CDR3 contains 14 residues. CDR1 is GTSNPN, CDR2 SVGIG, per germline (reference sequence). Trimming removed 7 bases at V and 7 bases at J, with 22 bases between. The CDR3 spells CAYSLGTSEGTQYF. The CDR3 coding sequence is TGTGCCTACTCCCTAGGGACTTCAGAAGGGACCCAGTACTTC. The full variable domain, its missing parts supplied by reference TRBV30 and TRBJ2-5, is SQTIHQWPATLVQPVGSPLSLECTVEGTSNPNLYWYRQAAGRGLQLLFYSVGIGQISSEVPQNLSASRPQDRQFILSSKKLLLSDSGFYLCAYSLGTSEGTQYFGPGTRLLVL.

Sample share makes this clone medium-sized. The V and J genes are TRBV11-3 and TRBJ1-4, with D perhaps matching TRBD1 (5 bases). Germline V gene data show CDR1 as SGHNT and CDR2 as YENEEA. This CDR3 spans 15 amino acids. Between the trimmed V and J ends, which lost 5 bases and 5 bases, there was a span of 15 bases. The CDR3 DNA reads TGTGCCAGCAGCCCCCCGGGGCCCGCGAATGAAAAACTGTTTTTT. This sequence encodes CASSPPGPANEKLFF.

The V call is TRBV2, the J call TRBJ2-7; tentatively, D is TRBD1 or TRBD2 (5 bases each). CDR1 SNHLY and CDR2 FYNNEI come from the germline V gene. Trimming cost V 4 bases and J 1 base, with 20 bases left between them. The CDR3 is 17 amino acids. In DNA form, the CDR3 reads TGTGCCAGCAGTGCTCTTTCACTCCGGGACGGTTCCTACGAGCAGTACTTC. Translating it yields CASSALSLRDGSYEQYF.

The chain employs TRBV6-1 and TRBJ2-7; 7 nucleotides line up with TRBD1. Per germline, CDR1 MNHNS and CDR2 SASEGT. With 10 bases clipped from V and 0 bases from J, the junction kept 12 bases outside the gene matches. The CDR3 has 15 residues. The CDR3 DNA is TGTGCCACCTCATTTGGGACAGCGAGCTCCTACGAGCAGTACTTC. Protein sequence: CATSFGTASSYEQYF.

In regard to this clone: The junction differs from germline at one of its ends, possibly a read error. V is TRBV12-5 and J is TRBJ2-7; D is uncertain. This CDR3 is built from 14 residues. Germline CDR1 is LGHNT and CDR2 is FRNRAP. The CDR3 nucleotides are TGTTCTAGTGTTTTGTCCGTCGGTTCCTACGAGCAGTACTTC. The encoded protein is CSSVLSVGSYEQYF.

The V and J genes are TRBV6-1 and TRBJ2-7; D possibly matches TRBD1 or TRBD2 (5 bases each). The CDR3 consists of 15 residues. V lost 1 base and J lost 0, with 10 bases in between. Germline CDR1 and CDR2: MNHNS and SASEGT. CDR3 protein: CASSEVSGSSYEQYF. CDR3 sequence (DNA): TGTGCCAGCAGTGAAGTCTCAGGGAGCTCCTACGAGCAGTACTTC.